This TCR beta chain was captured by sequencing in a study of early T cells in non-severe SARS-CoV-2 infection. Study-wide context: From unsorted whole blood, bulk RNA was sequenced, and the chains remained unpaired. Study-wide points: VDJdb-based matching was biased toward anti-spike CD8 responses and missed private and CD4 specificities.

Germline CDR1 and CDR2: LGHDT and YNNKEL (reference sequence). The J segment lost 7 bases and the V segment lost 6 bases, leaving 9 bases of the junction unmatched. This CDR3 is 15 amino acids long. This clonotype was observed at least ten times. The target antigen is unknown. Unique molecular identifiers were attached to individual cDNA molecules. TCRdb redid the calling of the 5' RACE reads with MiXCR, one entry per CDR3 protein. The sample contains roughly 51,000 distinct CDR3 sequences, more than 5.5% of which appear only once. The input for sequencing was whole blood, taken at baseline. This clonotype was obtained from an adult who was a healthcare worker with PCR-confirmed SARS-CoV-2 infection or an uninfected control (not recorded which). J is TRBJ1-2 and V is TRBV3-1; 12 positions agree with TRBD1. The CDR3 reads CASRPGQGALAGYTF. The CDR3, as DNA: TGTGCCAGCAGACCGGGACAGGGGGCGCTGGCTGGCTACACCTTC.